The rows below give T cell receptor beta chains drawn from one sample of a study of T cells in Graves' hyperthyroidism and ophthalmopathy. A single record per CDR3 protein comes from TCRdb applying MiXCR to the multiplex PCR reads. Counted here are about 640,000 distinct CDR3 sequences, around 21% occurring once; the ten biggest clones make up 30% to 40%. Sample: blood. The source is a man under 40 with Graves' ophthalmopathy. Both conserved end residues are part of each CDR3. The D gene is left open where the match is weak. Part of the rows lack a size; the others show once, few, many or a class for expanded clones.

cdr3_length | clone_size | d_call | j_call | v_call | cdr3_nt | cdr3_aa
13 | many | . | TRBJ1-1 | TRBV11-2 | TGTGCCAGCAGTTTATCAGTGAACACTGAAGCTTTCTTT | CASSLSVNTEAFF
15 | few | . | TRBJ2-2 | TRBV7-9 | TGTGCCAGCGGCTTAACTATAGCGAACACCGGGGAGCTGTTTTTT | CASGLTIANTGELFF
15 | few | TRBD1 | TRBJ1-2 | TRBV9 | TGTGCCAGCAGCACACGGACAGGGGGCGCCCGTGGCTACACCTTC | CASSTRTGGARGYTF
16 | . | TRBD2 | TRBJ2-3 | TRBV15 | TGTGCCACCACGAGTCAAGCGGGACCCAGCACAGATACGCAGTATTTT | CATTSQAGPSTDTQYF
12 | many | . | TRBJ2-5 | TRBV11-2 | TGTGCCAGCAGCTCTCCTCCCGGCGGACAGTACTTC | CASSSPPGGQYF
16 | . | TRBD1 | TRBJ2-2 | TRBV19 | TGTGCCAGTAGTAGAGGGGACAGCTCGAACACCGGGGAGCTGTTTTTT | CASSRGDSSNTGELFF
13 | few | TRBD1 | TRBJ1-1 | TRBV6-1 | TGTGCCAGCAGTGATCGACAGGGGGCTGAAGCTTTCTTT | CASSDRQGAEAFF
17 | . | . | TRBJ1-6 | TRBV6-1 | TGTGCCAGCAAAAGCTCGTCAACGGCCGGCTATAATTCACCCCTCCACTTT | CASKSSSTAGYNSPLHF
14 | many | . | TRBJ2-2 | TRBV28 | TGTGCCAGCAAGGACAGCGACTACACCGGGGAGCTGTTTTTT | CASKDSDYTGELFF
13 | . | . | TRBJ2-2 | TRBV7-3 | TGTGCCAGCAGCTTCGGGGCGGTCGGGGAGCTGTTTTTT | CASSFGAVGELFF
16 | . | TRBD2 | TRBJ2-3 | TRBV15 | TGTGCCACCAGCAGAGCCCCTAGCGGGAGTACAGATACGCAGTATTTT | CATSRAPSGSTDTQYF
17 | . | . | TRBJ2-1 | TRBV4-3 | TGCGCCAGCAGCCAAGATAGGGACGGGATGGTGTACAATGAGCAGTTCTTC | CASSQDRDGMVYNEQFF
13 | . | TRBD2 | TRBJ2-1 | TRBV20-1 | TGCAGTGCAGCGGGAGTTCGCTCGTGGGAGCAGTTCTTC | CSAAGVRSWEQFF
18 | . | TRBD1 | TRBJ2-6 | TRBV6-1 | TGTGCCAGCAACCCCCACGACAGGGGAGGACCTGGGGCCAACGTCCTGACTTTC | CASNPHDRGGPGANVLTF
17 | . | TRBD1 | TRBJ1-4 | TRBV5-1 | TGCGCCAGCAGCCGAGCGGGACAGGGGGCAGATAATGAAAAACTGTTTTTT | CASSRAGQGADNEKLFF
17 | . | TRBD2 | TRBJ2-3 | TRBV6-1 | TGTGCCACCTCTCAGAGTAGGGGCGGGAGGGTCACAGATACGCAGTATTTT | CATSQSRGGRVTDTQYF
12 | many | . | TRBJ2-3 | TRBV13 | TGTGCCAGCAGCGCAGACACAGATACGCAGTATTTT | CASSADTDTQYF
14 | many | . | TRBJ2-2 | TRBV11-2 | TGTGCCAGCAGCGGGGGAGGTGACACCGGGGAGCTGTTTTTT | CASSGGGDTGELFF
14 | many | TRBD2 | TRBJ2-1 | TRBV5-1 | TGCGCCAGCAGCGAGAGTAGCGGGAGGGATGAGCAGTTCTTC | CASSESSGRDEQFF
16 | . | . | TRBJ2-7 | TRBV5-1 | TGCGCCAGCAGCATTAACCCGGACAGTCCTTCCTACGAGCAGTACTTC | CASSINPDSPSYEQYF
19 | few | TRBD2 | TRBJ2-2 | TRBV7-3 | TGTGCCAGCAGCCCGTCGCCGGGACTAGCGGGAGGAGTGGCCGGGGAGCTGTTTTTT | CASSPSPGLAGGVAGELFF
15 | many | . | TRBJ1-2 | TRBV7-9 | TGTGCCAGCAGCTCCCCAGTCCGCGGGGAATATGGCTACACCTTC | CASSSPVRGEYGYTF
17 | . | TRBD2 | TRBJ2-1 | TRBV20-1 | TGCAGTGCTAGAGTCGCGACTAGCGGGATTATGGGCAATGAGCAGTTCTTC | CSARVATSGIMGNEQFF
15 | many | . | TRBJ2-1 | TRBV11-2 | TGTGCCAGCAGCTTAGACGGGTCTACCTACAATGAGCAGTTCTTC | CASSLDGSTYNEQFF
17 | few | . | TRBJ1-6 | TRBV27 | TGTGCCAGCAGTTCTCATGTTGGGAGGGGCGGGAATTCACCCCTCCACTTT | CASSSHVGRGGNSPLHF
17 | . | . | TRBJ2-3 | TRBV3-2 | TGTGCCAGCAGCCCCACTAGCGGGAGGGGTAGCACAGATACGCAGTATTTT | CASSPTSGRGSTDTQYF
15 | few | TRBD2 | TRBJ2-7 | TRBV27 | TGTGCCAGCAGCCGCGGGGGGCGAAACTCCTACGAGCAGTACTTC | CASSRGGRNSYEQYF
17 | few | TRBD1 | TRBJ2-2 | TRBV15 | TGTGCCACCAGCAGAGATCCGGGACAGGGGAACACCGGGGAGCTGTTTTTT | CATSRDPGQGNTGELFF
14 | many | . | TRBJ2-3 | TRBV18 | TGTGCCAGCTCACCTGCTACGCCGGAGGATACGCAGTATTTT | CASSPATPEDTQYF
15 | . | . | TRBJ2-7 | TRBV11-2 | TGTGCCAGCAGCTTGACGGCGGGACAGACCTACGAGCAGTACTTC | CASSLTAGQTYEQYF
16 | few | . | TRBJ2-2 | TRBV16 | TGTGCCAGCAGCCCTATAGGGCGGGATCTCACCGGGGAGCTGTTTTTT | CASSPIGRDLTGELFF
14 | many | . | TRBJ2-1 | TRBV18 | TGTGCCAGCTCACCCGGGACCACTTACAATGAGCAGTTCTTC | CASSPGTTYNEQFF
14 | few | . | TRBJ2-7 | TRBV9 | TGTGCCAGCAGCGTAGACAGCGGACCCTACGAGCAGTACTTC | CASSVDSGPYEQYF
17 | . | . | TRBJ2-3 | TRBV24-1 | TGTGCCACCAGTGATCGGGGAAGGAACGGGCGTACAGATACGCAGTATTTT | CATSDRGRNGRTDTQYF
13 | . | TRBD1 | TRBJ2-7 | TRBV6-2/TRBV6-3 | TGTGCCAGCAGCCCCGGGACAGGGCCCGTGCAGTACTTC | CASSPGTGPVQYF
13 | . | . | TRBJ2-1 | TRBV10-2 | TGCGCCAGCAGTGATATCAGGGGTAATGAGCAGTTCTTC | CASSDIRGNEQFF
14 | few | . | TRBJ2-7 | TRBV5-4 | TGTGCCAGCAGTTTCAGCGGAGGGCCCTACGAGCAGTACTTC | CASSFSGGPYEQYF
14 | few | TRBD1 | TRBJ1-2 | TRBV7-9 | TGTGCCAGCAGCATTCAGGGGGCGCCGGATGGCTACACCTTC | CASSIQGAPDGYTF
21 | few | TRBD1 | TRBJ2-1 | TRBV7-8 | TGTGCCAGCAGCTTAGACCGGGACAGCAGATTAAGGGTGAAACCCTACAATGAGCAGTTCTTC | CASSLDRDSRLRVKPYNEQFF
15 | . | . | TRBJ1-5 | TRBV10-2 | TGCGCCAGCAGTGAGTCGATGGCAGGCAATCAGCCCCAGCATTTT | CASSESMAGNQPQHF
15 | . | TRBD1 | TRBJ1-4 | TRBV2 | TGTGCCAGCAGTGGGGAGACAGGGAAAAATGAAAAACTGTTTTTT | CASSGETGKNEKLFF
17 | many | TRBD2 | TRBJ2-1 | TRBV3-1 | TGTGCCAGCAGCCTCAGGGCGATTAGCGGGAGCCCCAATGAGCAGTTCTTC | CASSLRAISGSPNEQFF
14 | many | TRBD1 | TRBJ2-5 | TRBV18 | TGTGCCAGCTCACCGGACAGGGGAGGAGAGACCCAGTACTTC | CASSPDRGGETQYF
14 | many | . | TRBJ1-2 | TRBV7-2 | TGTGCCAGCAGCTTAGATACAGTGTCCTATGGCTACACCTTC | CASSLDTVSYGYTF
13 | few | TRBD1 | TRBJ1-1 | TRBV4-1 | TGCGCCAGCAGCCCAACGACAGGGGTTGAAGCTTTCTTT | CASSPTTGVEAFF
15 | once | . | TRBJ2-1 | TRBV7-8 | TGTGCCAGCAGCTCAGTGGGGGAGGTCTTCAATGAGCAGTTCTTC | CASSSVGEVFNEQFF
13 | few | . | TRBJ1-1 | TRBV4-3 | TGCGCCAGCAGCCTTCAGGGGATCACTGAAGCTTTCTTT | CASSLQGITEAFF
16 | many | . | TRBJ1-5 | TRBV2 | TGTGCCAGCAGTGAACAGGGGCGGACCAGCAATCAGCCCCAGCATTTT | CASSEQGRTSNQPQHF
15 | many | TRBD2 | TRBJ2-1 | TRBV11-2 | TGTGCCAGCAGCGCTTCAGCGGGAGGACTCAATGAGCAGTTCTTC | CASSASAGGLNEQFF
13 | few | TRBD2 | TRBJ2-1 | TRBV28 | TGTGCCAGCAGCCCAACAAACCTAGCGGTTCAGTTCTTC | CASSPTNLAVQFF
13 | . | . | TRBJ2-5 | TRBV20-1 | TGCAGTGCCCCAATACTTCCGCAAGAGACCCAGTACTTC | CSAPILPQETQYF
13 | . | . | TRBJ1-4 | TRBV5-1 | TGCGCCAGCGGAGGAGGGCCCCAGGAAAAACTGTTTTTT | CASGGGPQEKLFF